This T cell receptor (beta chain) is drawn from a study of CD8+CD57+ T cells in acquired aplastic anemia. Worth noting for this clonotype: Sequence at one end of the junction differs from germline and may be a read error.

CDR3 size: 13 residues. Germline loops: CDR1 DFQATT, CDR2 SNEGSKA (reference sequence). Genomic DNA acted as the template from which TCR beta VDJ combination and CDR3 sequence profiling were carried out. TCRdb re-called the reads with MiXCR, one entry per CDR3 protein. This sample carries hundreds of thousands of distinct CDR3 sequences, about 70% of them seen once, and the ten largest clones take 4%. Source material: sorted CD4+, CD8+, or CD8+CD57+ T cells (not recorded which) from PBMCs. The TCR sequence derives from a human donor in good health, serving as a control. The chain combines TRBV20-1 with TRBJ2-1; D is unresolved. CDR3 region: CSARIQWHDEQFF. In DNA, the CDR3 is TGCAGCGCTAGAATTCAATGGCACGATGAGCAGTTCTTC.